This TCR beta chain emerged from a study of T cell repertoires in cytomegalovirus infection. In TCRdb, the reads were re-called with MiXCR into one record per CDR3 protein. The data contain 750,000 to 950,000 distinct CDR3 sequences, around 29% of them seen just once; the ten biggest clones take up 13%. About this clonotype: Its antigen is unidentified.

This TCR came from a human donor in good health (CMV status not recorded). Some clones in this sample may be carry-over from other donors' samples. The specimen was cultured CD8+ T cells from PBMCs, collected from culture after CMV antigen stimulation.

The CDR3 coding sequence is TGTGCCAGCAGTCCCCGGACAGATTTCCTTCGGTATGGCTACACCTTC. Amino acid sequence: CASSPRTDFLRYGYTF. The chain recombines TRBV6-1 with TRBJ1-2, with D perhaps matching TRBD1 (6 bases). The CDR3 runs 16 residues. CDR1 is MNHNS and CDR2 is SASEGT in the germline V gene. V lost 5 bases and J 5 bases, leaving 21 bases between the germline ends.